This TCR beta chain was profiled in a study of CD8 T cells in Susac syndrome. RNA amounts of about 0.5 to 1 ug underwent reverse transcription with random hexamers. TCR beta CDR3 was amplified by immunoSEQ covering 54 Vbeta and 13 Jbeta. MiXCR, applied by TCRdb to the immunoSEQ multiplex PCR reads, yields one record per CDR3 protein. The sample lists around 140,000 distinct CDR3 sequences; roughly 80% were seen once. From blood CD8+ and CD4+ T cells, the TCR beta chain was sequenced. The multiple sclerosis controls comprised treatment-naive patients whose relapsing-remitting disease was stable or active. The CD8+ and CD4+ T cells were negatively isolated, with the TEMRA cells enriched by FACS. Germline CDR1 and CDR2: LGHDT and YNNKEL (reference sequence). Trimming removed 0 bases at V and 4 bases at J, with 15 bases between. This CDR3 has 16 residues.

Sequencing input: CD8+ T cells from PBMCs. The receptor's source is a human donor with multiple sclerosis. This chain joins TRBV3-1 and TRBJ1-2; D perhaps matches TRBD1 (6 bases). This chain's CDR3 is CASSQDWTELVYGYTF. In DNA, the CDR3 is TGTGCCAGCAGCCAAGATTGGACAGAGTTAGTCTATGGCTACACCTTC.